The rows below give T cell receptor beta chains drawn from one sample of a study of identical twins. TCRdb analysed the 5' RACE reads with MiXCR anew, one entry per CDR3 protein. The repertoire holds 450,000 to 500,000 distinct CDR3 sequences, with approximately 15% as singletons. Separately, the same data were catalogued under a study of yellow fever vaccine responses in identical twins.

What was sequenced was CD4+ T cells sorted from blood. These receptors came from a woman aged 18-29 years in good health. The CDR3 runs from the conserved cysteine through the conserved F or W. Fields, in order: V gene, J gene, clone size, D gene, CDR3 DNA, CDR3 protein. D genes are given only for firm matches. Clone size is given for some rows only: seen once, a few or many times, or a class if the clone is expanded.

>TRBV6-5|TRBJ1-3|.|.
TGTGCCAGCAGTTACTCCGTTATAGCAGGAGGCTCTGGAAACACCATATATTTT
CASSYSVIAGGSGNTIYF
>TRBV24-1|TRBJ2-3|.|TRBD1
TGTGCCACCAGTGACCATCCCCAAGTTGACAGGGGTACAGATACGCAGTATTTT
CATSDHPQVDRGTDTQYF
>TRBV5-1|TRBJ2-2|.|TRBD1
TGCGCCAGCAGCTTGAGGACATTGTCCAGGGGGCGTACCGGGGAGCTGTTTTTT
CASSLRTLSRGRTGELFF
>TRBV7-2|TRBJ2-2|few|.
TGTGCCAGCAGCCTAGGTTGGGGGGGCTCCATTGGGGAGCTGTTTTTT
CASSLGWGGSIGELFF
>TRBV27|TRBJ2-2|many|.
TGTGCCAGCACCCACACCGACAGGACTGGCACCGGGGAGCTGTTTTTT
CASTHTDRTGTGELFF
>TRBV6-5|TRBJ2-7|.|.
TGTGCCAGCAGTTACGACAGGCCTGCCTACGAGCAGTACTTC
CASSYDRPAYEQYF
>TRBV12-3/TRBV12-4|TRBJ1-2|.|.
TGTGCCAGCAGTTCCCTAACAGGGTCTGGATACACCTTC
CASSSLTGSGYTF
>TRBV20-1|TRBJ2-7|.|.
TGCAGTGCTAGAGAGCAGCGGACGGGTACCTACGAGCAGTACTTC
CSAREQRTGTYEQYF
>TRBV9|TRBJ1-6|.|.
TGTGCCAGCAGCGTGGGTGATGTGGGGAAGGGTTCACCCCTCCACTTT
CASSVGDVGKGSPLHF
>TRBV7-2|TRBJ2-3|few|.
TGTGCCAGCAGCATCGGCCCGAGCACAGATACGCAGTATTTT
CASSIGPSTDTQYF
>TRBV4-3|TRBJ2-6|few|.
TGCGCCAGCAGCCAAGGACAGACACACTCTGGGGCCAACGTCCTGACTTTC
CASSQGQTHSGANVLTF
>TRBV7-6|TRBJ2-1|many|.
TGCGCCAGCAGCTTGGCACGGAATGAGCAGTTCTTC
CASSLARNEQFF
>TRBV14|TRBJ2-1|few|TRBD1
TGTGCCAGCAGCCAACTAGGACAGGGGAAGGATGAGCAGTTCTTC
CASSQLGQGKDEQFF
>TRBV5-1|TRBJ1-5|many|.
TGCGCCAGCAGCTTGGAGTCAGTGGGACCGGGAGTGCCCCAGCATTTT
CASSLESVGPGVPQHF
>TRBV6-1|TRBJ1-3|.|.
TGTGCCAGCAGTCCCAAACGACACCCCGGAAACACCATATATTTT
CASSPKRHPGNTIYF
>TRBV5-1|TRBJ2-1|few|.
TGCGCCAGCAGCATGGGATTCAGGGGAGCTTTCCTCGGCAATGAGCAGTTCTTC
CASSMGFRGAFLGNEQFF
>TRBV5-1|TRBJ2-5|.|.
TGCGCCAGCAGCTTGACAGGGATTGAGACCCAGTACTTC
CASSLTGIETQYF
>TRBV9|TRBJ2-3|.|.
TGTGCCAGCAGCGTAGAGGGGACGGATACGCAGTATTTT
CASSVEGTDTQYF
>TRBV28|TRBJ2-3|.|.
TGTGCCAGCATCGTCTCGGATAGGAGCACAGATACGCAGTATTTT
CASIVSDRSTDTQYF
>TRBV9|TRBJ2-1|few|.
TGTGCCAGCAGCGTAGAGGGGTATGAGCAGTTCTTC
CASSVEGYEQFF
>TRBV20-1|TRBJ1-6|.|.
TGCAGTGCACAGAGGCAGGATAATTCACCCCTCCACTTT
CSAQRQDNSPLHF
>TRBV5-1|TRBJ1-4|few|TRBD1
TGCGCCAGCAGCTTGGAAGACAGGGTCGGTGAAAAACTGTTTTTT
CASSLEDRVGEKLFF
>TRBV20-1|TRBJ2-3|few|TRBD2
TGCAGTGCTAGAGGGGTTTGGCTAGCGGGGGACACAGATACGCAGTATTTT
CSARGVWLAGDTDTQYF
>TRBV7-9|TRBJ2-7|few|TRBD1
TGTGCCAGCCTTGGACAGGAAATGGGCTACGAGCAGTACTTC
CASLGQEMGYEQYF
>TRBV3-1|TRBJ2-5|many|.
TGTGCCAGCAGCCAAGATCTTGTGACTAGCCAAGAGACCCAGTACTTC
CASSQDLVTSQETQYF
>TRBV7-9|TRBJ2-1|.|.
TGTGCCAGCTACCCTTTGGGGGCAGGGTTAAATGAGCAGTTCTTC
CASYPLGAGLNEQFF
>TRBV14|TRBJ2-3|.|TRBD2
TGTGCCAGCAGCCAAGATGGGGGACTAGCGGGATTGTCGCAGTATTTT
CASSQDGGLAGLSQYF
>TRBV18|TRBJ1-2|.|.
TGTGCCAGCTCCCCGCTGGGGGATGGCTACACCTTC
CASSPLGDGYTF
>TRBV2|TRBJ2-5|.|TRBD2
TGTGCCAGCACTTTTAGCGGGAGTACAGAGACCCAGTACTTC
CASTFSGSTETQYF
>TRBV12-3/TRBV12-4|TRBJ2-7|many|.
TGTGCCAGCAGTTTACTAGGGATTTTGGGCGAGCAGTACTTC
CASSLLGILGEQYF
>TRBV6-2/TRBV6-3|TRBJ1-3|few|.
TGTGCCAGCATTTCCGACAGCACGGACACCATATATTTT
CASISDSTDTIYF
>TRBV11-2|TRBJ2-7|few|.
TGTGCCAGCAGCTTAGATGGAGGGAGGGGGGACGAGCAGTACTTC
CASSLDGGRGDEQYF
>TRBV5-1|TRBJ2-3|few|.
TGCGCCAGCAGAAGGGACATACTCTTCGGGCGTGGCACAGATACGCAGTATTTT
CASRRDILFGRGTDTQYF
>TRBV20-1|TRBJ2-3|many|.
TGCAGTGCTAGATATCCTGATACGCAGTATTTT
CSARYPDTQYF
>TRBV5-1|TRBJ2-7|few|.
TGCGCCAGCAGCTTGGAGGACCACGAGCAGTACTTC
CASSLEDHEQYF
>TRBV5-5|TRBJ2-7|few|.
TGTGCCAGCAGCTTTTACTCCTACGAGCAGTACTTC
CASSFYSYEQYF
>TRBV30|TRBJ1-1|.|TRBD1
TGTGCCTGGTCCAGACAGGGGAACACTGAAGCTTTCTTT
CAWSRQGNTEAFF
>TRBV12-3/TRBV12-4|TRBJ2-7|many|.
TGTGCCAGCAGGGGTGCGAGCTACGAGCAGTACTTC
CASRGASYEQYF
>TRBV12-3/TRBV12-4|TRBJ1-1|.|.
TGTGCCAGCAGTTTACCGGGGAGAGGAACTGAAGCTTTCTTT
CASSLPGRGTEAFF
>TRBV18|TRBJ2-7|few|TRBD2
TGTGCCAGCTCACCAATAACTAGCGGCTACGAGCAGTACTTC
CASSPITSGYEQYF
>TRBV7-3|TRBJ2-3|few|.
TGTGCCAGCAGCCCACGTTGGACACTACGGCCAGATACGCAGTATTTT
CASSPRWTLRPDTQYF
>TRBV12-3/TRBV12-4|TRBJ2-5|.|.
TGTGCCAGCAGTTTTCCTTGGCGGGGCCCTCCGGAGACCCAGTACTTC
CASSFPWRGPPETQYF
>TRBV12-3/TRBV12-4|TRBJ2-3|many|TRBD2
TGTGCCAGCAGCCGTACTACGGGGGGGTACACAGATACGCAGTATTTT
CASSRTTGGYTDTQYF
>TRBV20-1|TRBJ2-5|many|.
TGCAGTGAAGGACAGCAAGGGACCCAGTACTTC
CSEGQQGTQYF
>TRBV25-1|TRBJ2-7|few|.
TGTGCCAGCAGTGATTCGATGATGAGATCCTACGAGCAGTACTTC
CASSDSMMRSYEQYF
>TRBV5-1|TRBJ2-5|few|TRBD2
TGCGCCAGCAGCTTGGGTCTTAGCGGGAGCGCCCAGACCCAGTACTTC
CASSLGLSGSAQTQYF
>TRBV6-1|TRBJ2-1|few|TRBD2
TGTGCCAGCAGGAGGGAGCGGGGGGCTTACAATGAGCAGTTCTTC
CASRRERGAYNEQFF
>TRBV30|TRBJ2-1|.|.
TGTGCCTGGAGTGTACGCCCTTACAATGAGCAGTTCTTC
CAWSVRPYNEQFF
>TRBV5-1|TRBJ1-1|.|TRBD1
TGCGCCAGCAGCGGACAGGGGGGGGCCACTGAAGCTTTCTTT
CASSGQGGATEAFF
>TRBV2|TRBJ2-4|.|TRBD1
TGTGCCAGCAGTGCGGGACAGGGGATTAAAAACATTCAGTACTTC
CASSAGQGIKNIQYF
>TRBV12-3/TRBV12-4|TRBJ2-7|.|TRBD1
TGTGCCAGCAGACTATACAGGACAGGGGGCTCCTACGAGCAGTACTTC
CASRLYRTGGSYEQYF
>TRBV10-3|TRBJ2-7|.|TRBD1
TGTGCCATCAGTCCGGGACAGGGGATCTACGAGCAGTACTTC
CAISPGQGIYEQYF
>TRBV6-2/TRBV6-3|TRBJ2-3|.|.
TGTGCCAGCAGTTACATCGGAGAAGATACGCAGTATTTT
CASSYIGEDTQYF
>TRBV4-3|TRBJ2-7|few|.
TGCGCCAGCAGCCAAGCCCTCGGTACAGGGTCCCCCGAGCAGTACTTC
CASSQALGTGSPEQYF
>TRBV11-2|TRBJ2-1|.|.
TGTGCCAGCAGCCCCGATGGGCTAGGGTGGGAGCAGTTCTTC
CASSPDGLGWEQFF
>TRBV29-1|TRBJ2-6|many|TRBD1
TGCAGCGTTGAGGACAGGGGGCTCGGGGCCAACGTCCTGACTTTC
CSVEDRGLGANVLTF
>TRBV29-1|TRBJ2-7|few|TRBD2
TGCAGCGTCCGATTAGGACTAGCGGGTCATTCCTACGAGCAGTACTTC
CSVRLGLAGHSYEQYF